Each of the 26 T cell receptor beta chains below was sequenced from the same sample in a study of OX40 agonist ivuxolimab in advanced cancers. Sequencing was performed with immunoSEQ multiplex PCR; in TCRdb, only in-frame clones are kept and a portion is missing. The data contain about 59,000 clones, approximately 89% of them seen just once; the ten biggest clones take up roughly 5%. The sequences come from CD4+ or CD8+ T cells sorted from blood, collected in a trial of the OX40 agonist ivuxolimab. These receptors were taken from an adult with an advanced solid tumor such as melanoma, head and neck, liver or kidney cancer.

In this sample, this clone turned up once. The rearrangement links TRBV9 to TRBJ2-3; D unresolved. Germline V gene lookup returns CDR1 SGDLS and CDR2 YYNGEE. CDR3 length: 15 amino acids. Trimming took off 1 base at V and 7 bases at J, with 16 bases between the two ends. The CDR3 region has the DNA TGTGCCAGCAGCGTAACGCCCAGCCCAACCTATACGCAGTATTTT. The encoded protein is CASSVTPSPTYTQYF.

The genes are TRBV7-6 and TRBJ1-1; D is uncertain. V lost 4 bases to trimming and J lost 2 bases, with 11 bases between them. The germline gives CDR1 SGHVS, CDR2 FNYEAQ. This CDR3 is built from 14 residues. CDR3 bases: TGTGCCAGCAGCTCCCAAACAGTAAACACTGAAGCTTTCTTT. It yields the protein CASSSQTVNTEAFF.

Only a few counts were recorded for this clone. This chain uses TRBV28 with TRBJ1-4; D gene unclear. The germline V gene has CDR1 MDHEN and CDR2 SYDVKM. The CDR3 totals 15 residues. Trimming took off 1 base at V and 3 bases at J, with 9 bases between the two ends. The CDR3 DNA sequence: TGTGCCAGCAGTTTATATCGGGGAGCTAATGAAAAACTGTTTTTT. The encoded protein is CASSLYRGANEKLFF.

The V and J genes are TRBV6-1 and TRBJ2-5; 7 bases are shared with TRBD1. The CDR3 covers 14 residues. The V and J ends lost 6 bases and 4 bases, in that order; junction bases with no gene match: 8. Germline lookup yields CDR1 MNHNS and CDR2 SASEGT. The CDR3 sequence: CASSTTGVGETQYF. The DNA for the CDR3 is TGTGCCAGCAGCACCACAGGGGTCGGAGAGACCCAGTACTTC.

V and J are TRBV30 and TRBJ1-6; 9 bases agree with TRBD1. V lost 0 bases and J lost 3; bases outside the gene matches: 3. CDR3 size: 16 residues. The germline V gene has CDR1 GTSNPN and CDR2 SVGIG (reference sequence). CDR3 in amino acids: CAWSVTDRGYNSPLHF. CDR3 nucleotide sequence: TGTGCCTGGAGTGTGACGGACAGGGGCTATAATTCACCCCTCCACTTT. Complete variable domain (other parts from reference TRBV30 and TRBJ1-6): SQTIHQWPATLVQPVGSPLSLECTVEGTSNPNLYWYRQAAGRGLQLLFYSVGIGQISSEVPQNLSASRPQDRQFILSSKKLLLSDSGFYLCAWSVTDRGYNSPLHFGNGTRLTVT.

The chain uses TRBV5-1 and TRBJ2-3; the D is unclear. The germline V gene has CDR1 SGHRS and CDR2 YFSETQ. This CDR3 has 13 residues. Trimming took off 2 bases at V and 5 bases at J, with 9 bases between the two ends. The CDR3 protein is CASSLLLGDTQYF. The CDR3 coding sequence is TGCGCCAGCAGCTTACTTCTTGGAGATACGCAGTATTTT.

This clone was observed a few times. The CDR3 DNA reads TGTGCCAGCAGTGATGGGTGGGGGGACAACACTGAAGCTTTCTTT. It is translated as CASSDGWGDNTEAFF. The V and J genes are TRBV2 and TRBJ1-1; D may be TRBD1 (5 bases). The CDR3 contains 15 residues. Trimming took off 3 bases at V and 2 bases at J, with 13 bases between the two ends. Germline values: CDR1 SNHLY, CDR2 FYNNEI.

J is TRBJ1-2 and V is TRBV5-1, with TRBD1 matching 10 bases. J gave up 4 bases and V 3 bases, and 6 bases lay outside the gene matches. The germline V gene has CDR1 SGHRS and CDR2 YFSETQ. The length of the CDR3 is 15 residues. CDR3 coding DNA: TGCGCCAGCAGCTGGGGGACAGGGGAGGCCTATGGCTACACCTTC. Protein sequence: CASSWGTGEAYGYTF.

The chain employs TRBV6-1 and TRBJ2-5; no clear D gene. This CDR3 is 12 amino acids long. The V end lost 0 bases, the J end lost 10 bases, and 9 bases lay between the germline ends. Germline V gene lookup returns CDR1 MNHNS and CDR2 SASEGT. CDR3 in amino acids: CASSEAGFIQYF. In nucleotides, the CDR3 is TGTGCCAGCAGTGAAGCGGGATTCATCCAGTACTTC.

The rearrangement uses TRBV7-8 and TRBJ1-3; a possible D gene is TRBD1 (6 bases). The CDR3 length is 15 residues. V was cut by 10 bases and J by 0 bases, with 16 bases left in between. In germline, CDR1 is SGHVS, CDR2 FQNEAQ. CDR3: CATRQAESSGNTIYF. Written as DNA, the CDR3 is TGTGCCACCCGACAGGCAGAGAGCTCTGGAAACACCATATATTTT.

V gene TRBV5-6 combines with J gene TRBJ2-3; 9 nucleotides agree with TRBD1. Germline V gene lookup returns CDR1 SGHDT and CDR2 YYEEEE. CDR3 length: 17 amino acids. V shed 6 bases and J 2 bases; nucleotides not matched to a gene: 13. The CDR3 is CASITSPGQGITDTQYF. DNA for the CDR3: TGTGCCAGCATCACCTCTCCGGGACAGGGAATCACAGATACGCAGTATTTT.

The rearrangement joins TRBV2 to TRBJ2-1; 11 bases map to TRBD2. V gave up 0 bases and J gave up 7 bases; unmatched junction bases: 2. CDR3 length equals 15 residues. Germline lookup yields CDR1 SNHLY and CDR2 FYNNEI. The CDR3 loop reads CASSEARLAGNEQFF. DNA for the CDR3: TGTGCCAGCAGTGAAGCGAGACTAGCGGGGAATGAGCAGTTCTTC.

The table lists this clone with a few counts. The CDR3 ends on some other residue instead of the conserved phenylalanine or tryptophan, so this is likely a read error. It is unclear where the CDR3 begins or ends on the DNA, so no DNA is shown, and the CDR3 is as TCRdb lists it. V usage is TRBV5-6 and J usage is TRBJ1-4. The germline CDR1 and CDR2 sequences are SGHDT and YYEEEE. The CDR3 extends over 8 residues, inclusive of both ends. The CDR3 sequence: CASSFTTG.

The chain's CDR3 is CASSVDEGRNEQFF. The CDR3 nucleotides read TGTGCCAGCAGCGTAGATGAGGGCAGGAATGAGCAGTTCTTC. This chain connects TRBV9 to TRBJ2-1; maybe TRBD2 (5 bases). Trimming removed 0 bases from V and 7 bases from J, with 11 bases in between. The germline gives CDR1 SGDLS, CDR2 YYNGEE. The CDR3 contains 14 residues.

The gene calls are TRBV4-1 and TRBJ1-5; maybe TRBD1 (5 bases). Germline V lookup: CDR1 MGHRA, CDR2 YSYEKL. Trimming left V 1 base short and J 0 bases short, with 13 bases between. The CDR3 is made up of 17 amino acids. CDR3 sequence: CASSQVQVPYSNQPQHF. The CDR3 DNA follows: TGCGCCAGCAGCCAAGTACAGGTTCCATATAGCAATCAGCCCCAGCATTTT.

The chain recombines TRBV5-1 with TRBJ2-2, with TRBD1 matching 8 bases. V trimming: 0 bases; J trimming: 4 bases; junction bases outside the gene matches: 5. The CDR3 extends over 16 amino acids. Germline V CDR1 and CDR2: SGHRS, YFSETQ. CDR3 in DNA: TGCGCCAGCAGCTTGGAGACAGGGGCTTTCACCGGGGAGCTGTTTTTT. Encoded protein: CASSLETGAFTGELFF.

The chain joins TRBV7-2 to TRBJ2-7, with TRBD2 matching 8 bases. There are 15 residues in the CDR3. CDR1 SGHTA and CDR2 FQGNSA come from the germline V gene. The V and J ends lost 0 bases and 6 bases, in that order; junction bases with no gene match: 7. The DNA of the CDR3 is TGTGCCAGCAGCTTAGCGACTGCGGGGGGTGGCGAGCAGTACTTC. As protein: CASSLATAGGGEQYF. The variable domain in full, completed from reference TRBV7-2 and TRBJ2-7, reads GAGVSQSPSNKVTEKGKDVELRCDPISGHTALYWYRQSLGQGLEFLIYFQGNSAPDKSGLPSDRFSAERTGGSVSTLTIQRTQQEDSAVYLCASSLATAGGGEQYFGPGTRLTVT.

This chain connects TRBV11-2 to TRBJ2-1; D may be TRBD1 or TRBD2 (5 bases each). The CDR3 consists of 13 residues. Germline V lookup: CDR1 SGHAT, CDR2 FQNNGV. The germline V and J ends were trimmed by 5 bases and 5 bases, with 10 bases remaining between them. CDR3 nucleotide sequence: TGTGCCAGCAGCCCCCGGGGCAACAATGAGCAGTTCTTC. Translating it yields CASSPRGNNEQFF.

This sequence joins TRBV7-2 and TRBJ1-3, with D unclear. The germline CDR1 and CDR2 sequences are SGHTA and FQGNSA. Between the trimmed V and J ends, which lost 1 base and 2 bases, there was a span of 9 bases. There are 15 residues in the CDR3. CDR3 loop: CASSLDGLTGNTIYF. For the CDR3, the DNA is TGTGCCAGCAGCTTAGACGGACTTACTGGAAACACCATATATTTT.

The chain uses TRBV7-8 and TRBJ1-1; 7 nucleotides align to TRBD1. Germline V gene lookup returns CDR1 SGHVS and CDR2 FQNEAQ. CDR3 length equals 16 residues. Losses at the gene ends were 1 base for V and 4 bases for J; bases not matched to a gene: 9. The CDR3 DNA follows: TGTGCCAGCAGCTTAGATTTGCGACAGGGAGGCACTGAAGCTTTCTTT. Its translation is CASSLDLRQGGTEAFF.

This chain links TRBV11-2 with TRBJ2-7, with D possibly matching TRBD1 (6 bases). This CDR3 is built from 14 residues. Germline CDR1 and CDR2: SGHAT and FQNNGV. V was trimmed by 3 bases and J by 0 bases, leaving 9 bases between them. In DNA, the CDR3 is TGTGCCAGCAGCTTGGGCAGGGGCTCCTACGAGCAGTACTTC. Protein: CASSLGRGSYEQYF.

For this clone: Other nucleotide sequences in the sample specify the same CDR3. This sequence joins TRBV30 and TRBJ2-5, with TRBD2 matching over 14 bases. V trimming: 3 bases; J trimming: 4 bases; junction bases outside the gene matches: 7. The germline CDR1 and CDR2 sequences are GTSNPN and SVGIG (reference sequence). The CDR3 contains 16 residues. The CDR3 here is CAWSPGTSGRGETQYF. The CDR3 DNA is TGTGCCTGGAGCCCCGGGACTAGCGGGAGAGGAGAGACCCAGTACTTC.

Concerning this clone itself: The junction departs from germline at one end; a sequencing error may be responsible. V is TRBV4-1 and J is TRBJ2-2, with TRBD1 matching over 9 bases. Per the germline V gene, CDR1 is MGHRA and CDR2 is YSYEKL. This CDR3 comprises 17 residues. The CDR3 region is CASSEETGTGRTGELFF. DNA for the CDR3: TGCGCCAGCAGCGAAGAGACCGGGACAGGGAGGACCGGGGAGCTGTTTTTT.

The rearrangement links TRBV6-1 to TRBJ1-3; D ambiguous. There are 15 residues in the CDR3. Trimming took off 1 base at V and 7 bases at J, with 14 bases between the two ends. Germline CDR1 MNHNS, CDR2 SASEGT. CDR3 bases: TGTGCCAGCAGTGAAGGAGACTTCGGACCTAACACCATATATTTT. Translation: CASSEGDFGPNTIYF.

With regard to this clone: One end of the junction is discordant with germline, which a read error may explain. The chain joins TRBV6-1 to TRBJ2-5; no definite D call. The CDR3 runs 12 residues. Germline lookup yields CDR1 MNHNS and CDR2 SASEGT. The CDR3 protein is CASSEAKSTLDF. As DNA, the CDR3 is TGTGCCAGCAGTGAAGCGAAATCTACCTTAGACTTC.

This chain links TRBV5-1 with TRBJ2-1; 11 positions agree with TRBD2. The V gene end was trimmed by 3 bases and the J gene end by 3 bases; junction bases not matched to a gene: 2. In germline, CDR1 is SGHRS, CDR2 YFSETQ. CDR3 length: 15 amino acids. CDR3 in amino acids: CASSSGTSGYNEQFF. The CDR3 bases are TGCGCCAGCAGCTCCGGGACTAGCGGCTACAATGAGCAGTTCTTC.